A selection of T cell receptor beta chains follows, all from one sample in a study of T cell repertoires in aging, cancer and after chemotherapy. Each CDR3 protein gets one entry after TCRdb re-called the multiplex PCR reads with MiXCR. The sample lists fewer than 6,000 distinct CDR3 sequences; roughly 27% were seen once. Sequenced input: blood. The receptor set was obtained from a human donor with a solid tumor. CDR3s include the opening cysteine and the closing phenylalanine or tryptophan. Each record gives: V gene, D gene, CDR3 length, clone size, J gene, CDR3 DNA, CDR3 protein. The D gene is left open where the match is weak. Only some rows state a clone size, as once, few, many or a class for expanded clones.

V: TRBV29-1
D: -
length: 13
size: medium-sized
J: TRBJ2-7
DNA: TGCAGCGTGCCCGGGGTGCGACTTGGTGAGCAGTACTTC
CDR3: CSVPGVRLGEQYF

V: TRBV6-1
D: -
length: 14
size: few
J: TRBJ2-3
DNA: TGTGCCAGCAGTGAGAGAATCGATCGGGATACGCAGTATTTT
CDR3: CASSERIDRDTQYF

V: TRBV29-1
D: -
length: 15
size: medium-sized
J: TRBJ1-1
DNA: TGCTCAACGTTGAGGTGGGATTCGATGAACACTGAAGCTTTCTTT
CDR3: CSTLRWDSMNTEAFF

V: TRBV30
D: TRBD1
length: 13
size: -
J: TRBJ1-4
DNA: TGTGCCTCTAACAGGGGCTCGCGTGAAAAACTGTTTTTT
CDR3: CASNRGSREKLFF

V: TRBV15
D: TRBD1
length: 16
size: -
J: TRBJ1-6
DNA: TGTGCCACCAGCCCTGCGTTCGGGACAGGGAATTCACCCCTCCACTTT
CDR3: CATSPAFGTGNSPLHF

V: TRBV6-2/TRBV6-3
D: -
length: 15
size: few
J: TRBJ1-5
DNA: TGTGCCAGCAGTCGCCGAGGGGACGGCAATCAGCCCCAGCATTTT
CDR3: CASSRRGDGNQPQHF

V: TRBV19
D: TRBD2
length: 14
size: -
J: TRBJ2-5
DNA: TGTGCCAGTAGTAGTACTAGCGGGACGGAGACCCAGTACTTC
CDR3: CASSSTSGTETQYF

V: TRBV6-4
D: -
length: 15
size: few
J: TRBJ2-7
DNA: TGTGCCAGCAGTACCGAGGCCGGCGGGACCTACGAGCAGTACTTC
CDR3: CASSTEAGGTYEQYF

V: TRBV30
D: -
length: 13
size: few
J: TRBJ2-7
DNA: TGTGCCTGGAGTAGGGGGCCGGGGGGGGAGCAGTACTTC
CDR3: CAWSRGPGGEQYF

V: TRBV20-1
D: -
length: 14
size: -
J: TRBJ1-6
DNA: TGCAGTGCTGACCAGGGACGGGGCAATTCACCCCTCCACTTT
CDR3: CSADQGRGNSPLHF

V: TRBV7-2
D: TRBD1
length: 15
size: -
J: TRBJ1-5
DNA: TGTGCCAGCAGCTTAGGCCAGGGGGCGGGTCAGCCCCAGCATTTT
CDR3: CASSLGQGAGQPQHF

V: TRBV7-2
D: TRBD1
length: 13
size: medium-sized
J: TRBJ1-2
DNA: TGTGCCAGCAGCTTAGGGGACAGGGGAGGCTACACCTTC
CDR3: CASSLGDRGGYTF

V: TRBV19
D: -
length: 16
size: few
J: TRBJ1-5
DNA: TGTGCCAGTAGTATGATAGACGGCTTTAGCAATCAGCCCCAGCATTTT
CDR3: CASSMIDGFSNQPQHF

V: TRBV7-9
D: TRBD1
length: 16
size: -
J: TRBJ1-6
DNA: TGTGCCAGCAGCTTTTGGAGGGGGACAGGGAATTCACCCCTCCACTTT
CDR3: CASSFWRGTGNSPLHF

V: TRBV15
D: -
length: 13
size: few
J: TRBJ1-4
DNA: TGTGCCACCAGCAGAGAAGAGAATGAAAAACTGTTTTTT
CDR3: CATSREENEKLFF

V: TRBV30
D: -
length: 15
size: -
J: TRBJ2-5
DNA: TGTGCCTGGAGGGGGGAGGGGGGAGGAAGAGAGACCCAGTACTTC
CDR3: CAWRGEGGGRETQYF

V: TRBV9
D: -
length: 15
size: -
J: TRBJ2-2
DNA: TGTGCCAGCAGCGAGACCGGGACAATGACCGGGGAGCTGTTTTTT
CDR3: CASSETGTMTGELFF

V: TRBV20-1
D: -
length: 13
size: -
J: TRBJ2-7
DNA: TGCAGTGCTTGGCCGGGGTTGACCTACGAGCAGTACTTC
CDR3: CSAWPGLTYEQYF

V: TRBV6-1
D: -
length: 14
size: -
J: TRBJ2-7
DNA: TGTGCCAGCAGTGAACGACCCCCCCTCGACGAGCAGTACTTC
CDR3: CASSERPPLDEQYF

V: TRBV11-2
D: -
length: 12
size: -
J: TRBJ1-6
DNA: TGTGCCAGCAGCTTAGCGGCAGGGCCCCTCCACTTT
CDR3: CASSLAAGPLHF

V: TRBV6-5
D: -
length: 14
size: few
J: TRBJ1-4
DNA: TGTGCCAGCGCGAAAGGGCGGGGTAATGAAAAACTGTTTTTT
CDR3: CASAKGRGNEKLFF

V: TRBV9
D: -
length: 14
size: -
J: TRBJ2-7
DNA: TGTGCCAGCAGCGTAGGAGTAGCTAGCGTGGAGCAGTACTTC
CDR3: CASSVGVASVEQYF

V: TRBV6-5
D: TRBD1
length: 14
size: medium-sized
J: TRBJ1-2
DNA: TGTGCCAGCAGTGCCGGGGACAGGCCAGCCGGCGGCACCTTC
CDR3: CASSAGDRPAGGTF

V: TRBV20-1
D: -
length: 14
size: once
J: TRBJ1-1
DNA: TGCAGTGCTAGAGGAAGGGGCGCCCAGACTGAAGCTTTCTTT
CDR3: CSARGRGAQTEAFF

V: TRBV12-3/TRBV12-4
D: -
length: 13
size: few
J: TRBJ1-1
DNA: TGTGCCAGCAGTTTCGGGGTTGGCCAGGTGGCTTTCTTT
CDR3: CASSFGVGQVAFF

V: TRBV19
D: -
length: 15
size: -
J: TRBJ2-1
DNA: TGTGCCAGTACCACCGCAGCCGCCGGGACTCCCGAGCAGTTCTTC
CDR3: CASTTAAAGTPEQFF

V: TRBV6-5
D: TRBD1
length: 17
size: -
J: TRBJ2-5
DNA: TGTGCCAGCAGTTATCGCAGGACAGGGACAGTTCAAGAGACCCAGTACTTC
CDR3: CASSYRRTGTVQETQYF

V: TRBV7-6
D: TRBD1
length: 12
size: medium-sized
J: TRBJ1-5
DNA: TGTGCCAGCAGCTACGGACAGGGCCCCCAGCATTTT
CDR3: CASSYGQGPQHF

V: TRBV27
D: TRBD2
length: 16
size: few
J: TRBJ2-1
DNA: TGTGCCAGCAGTTTAGGCGGCGGGAGGTCCTACAATGAGCAGTTCTTC
CDR3: CASSLGGGRSYNEQFF

V: TRBV30
D: TRBD1
length: 18
size: medium-sized
J: TRBJ2-4
DNA: TGTGCCTGGAGTGTAAGGACAGGGGGCGCCTCGGCCAAAAACATTCAGTACTTC
CDR3: CAWSVRTGGASAKNIQYF

V: TRBV7-2
D: -
length: 12
size: medium-sized
J: TRBJ2-3
DNA: TGTGCCAGCAGCTTAAAGGCAGATACGCAGTATTTT
CDR3: CASSLKADTQYF

V: TRBV6-1
D: -
length: 14
size: -
J: TRBJ1-5
DNA: TGTGCCAGCAGTGAAACTGACGGTAATCAGCCCCAGCATTTT
CDR3: CASSETDGNQPQHF

V: TRBV29-1
D: TRBD1
length: 13
size: large
J: TRBJ1-1
DNA: TGCAGCGTGGGGACAGGGGACTACACTGAAGCTTTCTTT
CDR3: CSVGTGDYTEAFF

V: TRBV6-5
D: -
length: 13
size: few
J: TRBJ1-2
DNA: TGTGCCAGCAGAGAACAGGGAATTAGTGGCTACACCTTC
CDR3: CASREQGISGYTF

V: TRBV20-1
D: -
length: 11
size: few
J: TRBJ2-5
DNA: TGCAGTGCTGGTCGACAAGAGACCCAGTACTTC
CDR3: CSAGRQETQYF

V: TRBV19
D: -
length: 15
size: -
J: TRBJ1-5
DNA: TGTGCCAGTAGATTACAGGGTGTCAGCAATCAGCCCCAGCATTTT
CDR3: CASRLQGVSNQPQHF

V: TRBV19
D: -
length: 13
size: few
J: TRBJ1-4
DNA: TGTGCCAGCCAGAGGACCCAGACGGGTAAACTGTTTTTT
CDR3: CASQRTQTGKLFF

V: TRBV24-1
D: TRBD2
length: 17
size: -
J: TRBJ2-1
DNA: TGTGCCACCAGTGATTTGCGGAGCGGGGGGGCCCTCCATGAGCAGTTCTTC
CDR3: CATSDLRSGGALHEQFF

V: TRBV6-1
D: TRBD1
length: 14
size: few
J: TRBJ2-7
DNA: TGTGCCAGCACCAAGACAGGGGACGCCTACGAGCAGTACTTC
CDR3: CASTKTGDAYEQYF

V: TRBV5-1
D: -
length: 15
size: few
J: TRBJ1-1
DNA: TGCGCCAGCAGCGTACAGGTACCTAGTCGGACTGAAGCTTTCTTT
CDR3: CASSVQVPSRTEAFF

V: TRBV5-4
D: -
length: 13
size: few
J: TRBJ2-1
DNA: TGTGCCAGCAGCCTTCCCGCACCCAATGAGCAGTTCTTC
CDR3: CASSLPAPNEQFF

V: TRBV7-2
D: TRBD2
length: 16
size: -
J: TRBJ2-1
DNA: TGTGCCAGCAGCCCCGAAGCGGGGGGCTCCTACAATGAGCAGTTCTTC
CDR3: CASSPEAGGSYNEQFF

V: TRBV19
D: -
length: 12
size: few
J: TRBJ2-7
DNA: TGTGCCAGAAACCCGGGCCCGTACGAGCAGTACTTC
CDR3: CARNPGPYEQYF

V: TRBV19
D: -
length: 17
size: few
J: TRBJ2-7
DNA: TGTGCCAGTAGCGCCGCCATATCCGGGACCTTCCTTAGGGAGCAGTACTTC
CDR3: CASSAAISGTFLREQYF

V: TRBV27
D: -
length: 15
size: medium-sized
J: TRBJ1-2
DNA: TGTGCCAGCACCCCTGGGTGGGGAACAGACTATGGCTACACCTTC
CDR3: CASTPGWGTDYGYTF

V: TRBV7-2
D: -
length: 15
size: -
J: TRBJ1-5
DNA: TGTGCCAGCAGCTTAGGGTCGTCAGGCAATCAGCCCCTGCATTTT
CDR3: CASSLGSSGNQPLHF

V: TRBV7-6
D: -
length: 15
size: medium-sized
J: TRBJ2-1
DNA: TGTGCCAGCAGCCAGGACACGAGCTCCTACAATGAGCAGTTCTTC
CDR3: CASSQDTSSYNEQFF

V: TRBV5-6
D: -
length: 15
size: -
J: TRBJ1-3
DNA: TGCGCCAGCAGCCCGGTGGTCGGCCTCGGAAACACCATATATTTT
CDR3: CASSPVVGLGNTIYF

V: TRBV7-3
D: -
length: 15
size: -
J: TRBJ2-1
DNA: TGTGCCAGCAGCCCGGGGGCGGACTCCTACAATGAGCAGTTCTTC
CDR3: CASSPGADSYNEQFF

V: TRBV6-5
D: TRBD1
length: 15
size: few
J: TRBJ1-6
DNA: TGTGCCAGCAGAGTTACAGGGGGTTATAATTCACCCCTCCACTTT
CDR3: CASRVTGGYNSPLHF

V: TRBV20-1
D: -
length: 11
size: few
J: TRBJ2-1
DNA: TGCAGTGTTGAAGGTAACAATGAGCAGTTCTTC
CDR3: CSVEGNNEQFF